The following is a TCR beta chain sequence with its context. Antigen unknown. The data originate from a study of T cells in localized non-small cell lung cancer. General observations from the study: Longer overall survival accompanied higher blood T cell density. Sequencing was restricted to one tumor region; therefore, heterogeneity remains possible. When the top 100 tumor clones were examined, a median around 61 of them also appeared in the adjacent lung, which was paired and uninvolved.

Profiling relied on immunoSEQ multiplex PCR, and the TCRdb table lists in-frame clones only, not all of them. The table lists over 2,500 clones, roughly a third of them singletons. CDR1 SGHNT and CDR2 YENEEA come from the germline V gene. The germline V and J ends were trimmed by 3 bases and 2 bases, with 17 bases remaining between them. The length of the CDR3 is 16 residues. The sequence derives from a female donor over 55 with stage I lung adenocarcinoma. Specimen: lung tumor tissue, collected before any cancer treatment. This chain links TRBV11-3 with TRBJ2-7, with a possible D match to TRBD1 (5 bases). CDR3 region: CASSLVMTDDPYEQYF. The CDR3, as DNA: TGTGCCAGCAGCTTGGTTATGACAGATGATCCCTACGAGCAGTACTTC.